These 16 T cell receptor beta chains came from one sample sequenced in a study of PD-L1 blockade in urothelial cancer. Regarding time point: pretreatment peripheral blood. Sequenced by immunoSEQ multiplex PCR; TCRdb stores in-frame clones only, minus some. The sample lists 58,000 or so clones; 81% were seen once. Sequencing was performed on PBMCs, taken around atezolizumab (anti-PD-L1) treatment. These receptor sequences come from a man in his sixties or seventies with urothelial cancer.

The chain has TRBV27 and TRBJ2-5; D is unresolved. The CDR3 is made up of 14 amino acids. V shed 5 bases and J shed 7 bases, with 17 bases lying between them. The V gene's germline CDR1 is MNHEY and CDR2 SMNVEV (reference sequence). CDR3 bases: TGTGCCAGCAGTCCACGAACGGCGGCCCGGACCCAGTACTTC. Protein product: CASSPRTAARTQYF.

V is TRBV7-9 and J is TRBJ2-2; TRBD2 aligns across 8 bases. Germline CDR1 is SEHNR and CDR2 is FQNEAQ (reference sequence). This CDR3 comprises 19 residues. V shed 5 bases and J 5 bases; nucleotides not matched to a gene: 19. This CDR3 is CASSPRGGSQDRGTGELFF. CDR3 nucleotide sequence: TGTGCCAGCAGCCCCCGGGGGGGGTCCCAGGACCGGGGGACCGGGGAGCTGTTTTTT.

This clone was counted a single time. V is TRBV6-5 and J is TRBJ2-7, with TRBD1 matching over 12 bases. The CDR3 has 15 residues. After removal of 2 bases from V and 7 bases from J, the junction contained 6 bases not matched to a gene. Germline assignment: CDR1 MNHEY and CDR2 SVGAGI. The CDR3 here is CASSYPGTGGREQYF. CDR3 sequence (DNA): TGTGCCAGCAGTTACCCCGGGACAGGGGGCAGGGAGCAGTACTTC.

The V gene is TRBV5-8, the J gene TRBJ1-5, with 9 bases matching TRBD1. The CDR3 loop spans 17 amino acids. Per the germline V gene, CDR1 is SGHTS and CDR2 is YDEGEE. V trimming: 0 bases; J trimming: 1 base; junction bases outside the gene matches: 5. The CDR3 region is CASSLGTGGWSNQPQHF. For the CDR3, the DNA is TGTGCCAGCAGCTTGGGCACAGGGGGCTGGAGCAATCAGCCCCAGCATTTT.

The V call is TRBV7-9, the J call TRBJ2-1, with a weak D call TRBD2 (6 bases). The V and J ends lost 4 bases and 1 base respectively, with 11 bases between them. Germline V gene data show CDR1 as SEHNR and CDR2 as FQNEAQ (reference sequence). This CDR3 has 15 amino acids. CDR3 region: CASSSLGGSYNEQFF. DNA for the CDR3: TGTGCCAGCAGCTCTTTGGGGGGTTCCTACAATGAGCAGTTCTTC.

In this sample, this clone turned up a few times. The V gene is TRBV30, the J gene TRBJ1-3; D unresolved. The V gene lost 8 bases and the J gene lost 0 bases, with 14 bases spanning the gap. Germline V gene lookup returns CDR1 GTSNPN and CDR2 SVGIG (reference sequence). The CDR3 runs 14 residues. In DNA form, the CDR3 reads TGTGCCCCCATAAAACCTAGCTCTGGAAACACCATATATTTT. Residues: CAPIKPSSGNTIYF.

This chain uses TRBV2 with TRBJ1-5, with 11 bases that match TRBD1. The CDR3 length is 13 residues. Germline assignment: CDR1 SNHLY and CDR2 FYNNEI. With 6 bases clipped from V and 9 bases from J, the junction kept 4 bases outside the gene matches. CDR3 bases: TGTGCCAGCAGGGACAGGGGGCAGGGGCCCCAGCATTTT. Protein product: CASRDRGQGPQHF. The full variable domain, completed using reference TRBV2 and TRBJ1-5, is EPEVTQTPSHQVTQMGQEVILRCVPISNHLYFYWYRQILGQKVEFLVSFYNNEISEKSEIFDDQFSVERPDGSNFTLKIRSTKLEDSAMYFCASRDRGQGPQHFGDGTRLSIL.

The chain joins TRBV10-3 to TRBJ1-2, with D perhaps TRBD1 (6 bases). This CDR3 contains 14 residues. V was clipped by 2 bases and J by 5 bases, with 12 bases between them. Germline V gives CDR1 ENHRY, CDR2 SYGVKD. CDR3 in amino acids: CAISETDRTYGYTF. The DNA for the CDR3 is TGTGCCATCAGTGAGACAGACAGGACGTATGGCTACACCTTC.

The genes are TRBV18 and TRBJ1-4; 7 bases match TRBD1. The CDR3 runs 16 residues. V was clipped by 6 bases and J by 3 bases; unmatched bases: 10. The V gene's germline CDR1 is KGHSH and CDR2 LQKENI. CDR3 residues: CASSLTGVKPNEKLFF. CDR3 sequence (DNA): TGTGCCAGCTCCTTAACAGGGGTGAAACCTAATGAAAAACTGTTTTTT. Filled out from reference TRBV18 and TRBJ1-4, the complete variable domain reads NAGVMQNPRHLVRRRGQEARLRCSPMKGHSHVYWYRQLPEEGLKFMVYLQKENIIDESGMPKERFSAEFPKEGPSILRIQQVVRGDSAAYFCASSLTGVKPNEKLFFGSGTQLSVL.

The J gene is TRBJ1-4, the V gene TRBV10-3, with a tentative D call TRBD1 (5 bases). Germline V CDR1 and CDR2: ENHRY, SYGVKD. V was clipped by 2 bases and J by 8 bases, with 12 bases between them. This CDR3 has 14 amino acids. The CDR3 reads CAISEAGQLEKLFF. In DNA form, the CDR3 reads TGTGCCATCAGTGAGGCCGGACAATTAGAAAAACTGTTTTTT.

This chain joins TRBV27 and TRBJ2-7; TRBD2 is a possible D gene (6 bases). Trimming pared 5 bases from V and 6 bases from J, leaving 17 bases between. This CDR3 spans 14 amino acids. CDR1 and CDR2 from the germline V gene are MNHEY and SMNVEV (reference sequence). CDR3 sequence (DNA): TGTGCCAGCAGTCGTCGGGGGTCCGACCTCGAGCAGTACTTC. It codes for CASSRRGSDLEQYF.

The J gene is TRBJ1-2, the V gene TRBV7-2; maybe TRBD1 (5 bases). CDR1 is SGHTA, CDR2 FQGNSA, per germline. Deletions cut 1 base from V and 4 bases from J, with 13 bases between. The CDR3 consists of 15 residues. For the CDR3, the DNA is TGTGCCAGCAGCTTAGTCCAGGGCGGGGGCTATGGCTACACCTTC. Encoded protein: CASSLVQGGGYGYTF.

This clone was seen only once. The chain uses TRBV11-3 and TRBJ2-7, with 8 positions matching TRBD2. V was pared by 5 bases and J by 3 bases, with 6 bases of the junction left unmatched. Germline CDR1 and CDR2: SGHNT and YENEEA. The CDR3 loop spans 14 amino acids. The CDR3 region is CASSGTSGGYEQYF. As DNA, the CDR3 is TGTGCCAGCAGCGGTACTAGCGGAGGCTACGAGCAGTACTTC.

This clone was seen just once. The V and J genes are TRBV5-6 and TRBJ2-3; tentatively, D is TRBD2 (5 bases). Per the germline V gene, CDR1 is SGHDT and CDR2 is YYEEEE. CDR3 length equals 16 residues. V gave up 0 bases and J gave up 0 bases, with 11 bases separating them. The CDR3 nucleotides are TGTGCCAGCAGCTTGGGGACTTCTACTAGCACAGATACGCAGTATTTT. Translating it yields CASSLGTSTSTDTQYF.

The table lists this clone with a few counts. V usage is TRBV12-5 and J usage is TRBJ2-1; 12 nucleotides align to TRBD2. Germline values: CDR1 LGHNT, CDR2 FRNRAP. CDR3 size: 14 residues. Unmatched junction bases numbered 7, after V lost 7 bases and J lost 9 bases. The CDR3 coding sequence is TGTGCTAGTGCCTCGCGACTAGCGGGAGTTGAGCAGTTCTTC. This encodes CASASRLAGVEQFF.

This chain joins TRBV6-6 and TRBJ2-7; the D is unclear. Between the trimmed V and J ends, which lost 4 bases and 0 bases, there was a span of 10 bases. The CDR3 is 14 amino acids. CDR1 is MNHNY and CDR2 is SVGAGI in the germline V gene (reference sequence). The CDR3 protein is CASSLFPHSYEQYF. The DNA of the CDR3 is TGTGCCAGCAGTTTGTTCCCCCACTCCTACGAGCAGTACTTC.